The subject of this entry is one TCR beta chain. The data belong to a study of blood T cell repertoires in COVID-19. About the study: Both acute and convalescent COVID-19 samples were obtained from the United States, Italy and Spain. In each case, the material was cDNA or gDNA derived from T cells, B-cell-depleted T cells, or PBMCs.

This CDR3 is built from 12 residues. Germline V gene data show CDR1 as SNHLY and CDR2 as FYNNEI. The V and J ends lost 6 bases and 3 bases respectively, with 9 bases between them. In the original workflow: Nucleated cell counts were estimated from reference gene primer amplification. TCRdb keeps only in-frame clones here, not all; method: immunoSEQ multiplex PCR. The D gene and trimming were derived from the DNA, and the V and J assignments and clone size from that table. The data hold 30,000 or so clones, with 86% observed a single time. The V and J genes are TRBV2 and TRBJ2-7; weak D call: TRBD1 (5 bases). This TCR was recovered from a human donor with active COVID-19. The donor label of this sample is uncertain. Sequencing was done on a sample of peripheral blood. As DNA, the CDR3 is TGTGCCAGCAGCCCAGGGCTCTACGAGCAGTACTTC. Protein sequence: CASSPGLYEQYF.